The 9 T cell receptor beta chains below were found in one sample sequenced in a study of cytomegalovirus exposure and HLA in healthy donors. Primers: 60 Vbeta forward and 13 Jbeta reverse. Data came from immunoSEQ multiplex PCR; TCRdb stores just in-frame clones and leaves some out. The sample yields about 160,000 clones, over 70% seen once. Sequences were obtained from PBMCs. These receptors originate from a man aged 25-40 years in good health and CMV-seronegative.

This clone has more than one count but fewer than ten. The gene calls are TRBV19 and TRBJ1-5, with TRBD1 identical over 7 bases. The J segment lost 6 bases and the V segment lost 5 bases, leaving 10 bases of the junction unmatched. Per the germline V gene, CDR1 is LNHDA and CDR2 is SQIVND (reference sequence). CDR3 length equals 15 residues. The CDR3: CASSGEQGSGQPQHF. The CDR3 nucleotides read TGTGCCAGTAGTGGGGAACAGGGGAGCGGTCAGCCCCAGCATTTT.

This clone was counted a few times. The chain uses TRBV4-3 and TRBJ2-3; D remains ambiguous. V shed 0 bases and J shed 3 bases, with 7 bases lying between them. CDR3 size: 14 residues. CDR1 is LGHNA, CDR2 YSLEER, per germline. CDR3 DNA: TGCGCCAGCAGCCAAGATGAGACTACAGATACGCAGTATTTT. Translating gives CASSQDETTDTQYF.

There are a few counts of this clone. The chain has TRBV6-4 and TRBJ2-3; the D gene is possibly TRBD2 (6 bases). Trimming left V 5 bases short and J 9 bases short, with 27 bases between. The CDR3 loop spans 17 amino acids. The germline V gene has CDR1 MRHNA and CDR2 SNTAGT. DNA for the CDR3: TGTGCCAGCAGTCCTTCGGTTAGCGGCGGCCCCCGAGGGACGCAGTATTTT. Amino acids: CASSPSVSGGPRGTQYF.

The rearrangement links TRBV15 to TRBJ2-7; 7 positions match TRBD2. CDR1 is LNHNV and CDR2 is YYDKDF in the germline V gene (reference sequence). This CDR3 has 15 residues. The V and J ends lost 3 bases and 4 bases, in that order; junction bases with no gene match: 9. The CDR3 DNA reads TGTGCCACCAGCAGTGGTTTGGGGGGGGAGTACGAGCAGTACTTC. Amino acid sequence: CATSSGLGGEYEQYF.

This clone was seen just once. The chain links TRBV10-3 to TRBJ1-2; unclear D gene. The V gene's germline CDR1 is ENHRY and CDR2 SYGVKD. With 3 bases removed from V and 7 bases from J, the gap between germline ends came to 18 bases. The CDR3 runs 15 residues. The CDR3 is CAISDSLLGRFGYTF. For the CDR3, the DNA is TGTGCCATCAGTGATTCTCTTTTAGGGAGGTTTGGCTACACCTTC.

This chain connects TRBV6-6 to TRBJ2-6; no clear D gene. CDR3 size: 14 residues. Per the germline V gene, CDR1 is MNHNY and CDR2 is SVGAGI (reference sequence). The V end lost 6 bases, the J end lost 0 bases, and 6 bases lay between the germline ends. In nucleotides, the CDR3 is TGTGCCAGCAGCAGTTCCTCTGGGGCCAACGTCCTGACTTTC. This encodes CASSSSSGANVLTF.

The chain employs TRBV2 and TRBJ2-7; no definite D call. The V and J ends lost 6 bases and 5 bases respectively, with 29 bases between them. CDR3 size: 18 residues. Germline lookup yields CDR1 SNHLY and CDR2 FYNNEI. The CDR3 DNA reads TGTGCCAGCAGCGATAGACCCAAAGACTCCCCGAAGAACCACGAGCAGTACTTC. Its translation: CASSDRPKDSPKNHEQYF.

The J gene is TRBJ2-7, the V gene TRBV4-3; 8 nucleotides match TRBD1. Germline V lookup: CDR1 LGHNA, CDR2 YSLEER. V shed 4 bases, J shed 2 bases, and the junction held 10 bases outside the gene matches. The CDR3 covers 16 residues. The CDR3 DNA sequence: TGCGCCAGCAGCCGAGACAGGACAGGGAATGCCTACGAGCAGTACTTC. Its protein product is CASSRDRTGNAYEQYF.

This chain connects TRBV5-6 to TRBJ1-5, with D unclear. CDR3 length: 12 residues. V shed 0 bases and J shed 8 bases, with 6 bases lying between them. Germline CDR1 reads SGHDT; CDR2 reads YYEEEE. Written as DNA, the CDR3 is TGTGCCAGCAGCTTGGGCAGTGAGCCCCAGCATTTT. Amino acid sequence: CASSLGSEPQHF.